Described below is a single T cell receptor beta chain sequence and its context. V was trimmed by 5 bases and J by 2 bases, leaving 13 bases between them. The CDR3 has 15 amino acids. Germline CDR1 and CDR2: MDHEN and SYDVKM. The sample is drawn from a study of control samples from healthy donors and cancer patients. The repertoire was sequenced with immunoSEQ multiplex PCR; TCRdb's copy has only in-frame clones and lacks some. The sample lists about 200,000 clones, about 90% occurring once. This clonotype was sampled from a man aged 25 to 40 in good health. This sequence joins TRBV28 and TRBJ1-5; no clear D gene. Input material: blood. CDR3 DNA: TGTGCCAGCAGTGTGGTGGACGGCGGCAATCAGCCCCAGCATTTT. It specifies CASSVVDGGNQPQHF.